The text below deals with one TCR beta chain. The sample originates from a study of blood T cell repertoires in COVID-19. Some clones are missing from TCRdb's copy, which holds only in-frame ones; the method was immunoSEQ multiplex PCR. The sample contains around 300,000 clones, nearly 90% of which appear only once. Two negative PCRs, clearance, or symptom resolution characterized the recovered Cohort 3 donors. CDR1 is LGHDT, CDR2 YNNKEL, per germline (reference sequence). The CDR3 sequence is 14 residues long. Trimming took off 6 bases at V and 11 bases at J, with 22 bases between the two ends. This TCR came from a woman aged 25 to 39 who had recovered from COVID-19. The J gene is TRBJ1-1, the V gene TRBV3-1 (or the pseudogene TRBV3-2); D unresolved. The specimen sequenced was PBMCs or T cells enriched from blood (not recorded which). The CDR3 DNA reads TGTGCCAGCAGAGAACTCGCTAGAGGGCAAAGGGCTTTCTTT. This codes for CASRELARGQRAFF.